The 5 T cell receptor beta chains in this list originate from one sample, sequenced in a study of siplizumab effects on memory and regulatory T cells. Method: immunoSEQ multiplex PCR; TCRdb's copy keeps in-frame clones and lacks some. The sample holds around 100,000 clones, about 95% seen once. The specimen was non-Treg CD4+ T cells sorted from blood. These receptors all come from a human donor in good health.

The chain carries TRBV18 and TRBJ2-7, with D perhaps matching TRBD1 (6 bases). The CDR3 covers 12 residues. Germline loops: CDR1 KGHSH, CDR2 LQKENI. V was cut by 2 bases and J by 5 bases, with 7 bases left in between. The CDR3 sequence is CASSPGQNEQYF. The CDR3, as DNA: TGTGCCAGCTCACCAGGACAGAACGAGCAGTACTTC.

This sequence joins TRBV29-1 and TRBJ2-3; TRBD2 might be the D (7 bases). From germline, CDR1 is SQVTM and CDR2 ANQGSEA. V was clipped by 4 bases and J by 3 bases, with 17 bases between them. The CDR3 runs 15 residues. The CDR3 reads CSVGLWGGGTDTQYF. Written as DNA, the CDR3 is TGCAGCGTTGGTCTTTGGGGAGGGGGTACAGATACGCAGTATTTT.

The chain joins TRBV2 to TRBJ2-7; TRBD2 agrees at 8 bases. From germline, CDR1 is SNHLY and CDR2 FYNNEI. CDR3 length: 14 amino acids. V gave up 5 bases and J gave up 1 base; unmatched junction bases: 4. CDR3 DNA: TGTGCCAGCAGTCTTACTAGCGGATCCTACGAGCAGTACTTC. This translates into CASSLTSGSYEQYF.

This clone was observed once. The chain employs TRBV6-4 and TRBJ2-4, with 9 bases aligning to TRBD2. CDR3 size: 15 residues. Germline V gene sequence: CDR1 MRHNA, CDR2 SNTAGT. Trimming removed 6 bases from V and 3 bases from J; junction bases left unmatched: 6. CDR3 loop: CASRTKTSGKNIQYF. The CDR3 coding sequence is TGTGCCAGCAGGACAAAGACTAGCGGCAAAAACATTCAGTACTTC.

This sequence joins TRBV6-6 and TRBJ2-7; D is unresolved. The CDR3 totals 14 residues. Germline values: CDR1 MNHNY, CDR2 SVGAGI (reference sequence). Trimming shortened V by 2 bases and J by 0 bases, and 8 bases separated the two germline ends. The CDR3 sequence: CASSYGRNSYEQYF. For the CDR3, the DNA is TGTGCCAGCAGTTACGGACGGAACTCCTACGAGCAGTACTTC.